This TCR beta chain was recorded in a study of control samples from healthy donors and cancer patients. V lost 2 bases and J lost 4; bases outside the gene matches: 1. The CDR3 covers 12 residues. Germline V gives CDR1 SQVTM, CDR2 ANQGSEA. Using immunoSEQ multiplex PCR, the repertoire was profiled, and TCRdb retains in-frame clones only, with some absent. The sample carries under 85,000 clones, about 79% recorded once. This receptor was taken from a man aged 60 to 69 with head and neck cancer. The chain uses TRBV29-1 and TRBJ2-7; 8 nucleotides align to TRBD1. Sequencing was done on a sample of PBMCs. This CDR3 is CSVERTGYEQYF. CDR3 nucleotide sequence: TGCAGCGTTGAAAGGACAGGGTACGAGCAGTACTTC.